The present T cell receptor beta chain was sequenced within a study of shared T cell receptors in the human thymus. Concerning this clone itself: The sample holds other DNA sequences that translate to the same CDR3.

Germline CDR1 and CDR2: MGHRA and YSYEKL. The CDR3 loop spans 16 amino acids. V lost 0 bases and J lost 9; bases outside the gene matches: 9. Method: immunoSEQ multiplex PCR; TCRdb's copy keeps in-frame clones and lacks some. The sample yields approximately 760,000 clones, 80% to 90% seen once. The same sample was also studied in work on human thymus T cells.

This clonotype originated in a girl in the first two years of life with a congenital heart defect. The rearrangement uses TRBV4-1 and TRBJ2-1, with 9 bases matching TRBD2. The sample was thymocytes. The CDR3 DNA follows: TGCGCCAGCAGCCAAGAACTGCGGGGGGGCTTTAGTGAGCAGTTCTTC. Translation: CASSQELRGGFSEQFF.